The 8 T cell receptor beta chains below were found in one sample sequenced in a study of shared clonotypes between healthy human individuals. TCRdb keeps only in-frame clones here, not all; method: immunoSEQ multiplex PCR. The profile shows more than 2,000,000 clones, over 90% of them singletons. The sample taken for sequencing was naive CD4+ T cells from PBMCs. Subset denoted: CD45RA+ positively selected. The receptor source for this set is a man between 18 and 35 years old in good health. Some clones in this sample may be carry-over from other donors' samples.

The rearrangement links TRBV4-1 to TRBJ1-1; a weak D match, TRBD1 (5 bases). Germline loops: CDR1 MGHRA, CDR2 YSYEKL. The CDR3 is 15 amino acids. V lost 9 bases and J 1 base, leaving 18 bases between the germline ends. The CDR3 spells CASRPPGTPNTEAFF. CDR3 sequence (DNA): TGCGCCAGTCGGCCCCCCGGGACGCCGAACACTGAAGCTTTCTTT.

The J gene is TRBJ1-1, the V gene TRBV6-5; D call uncertain. Deletions cut 2 bases from V and 9 bases from J, with 7 bases between. The CDR3 spans 11 residues. In germline, CDR1 is MNHEY, CDR2 SVGAGI. In nucleotides, the CDR3 is TGTGCCAGCAGTTACGGCCCGAAAGCTTTCTTT. The encoded protein is CASSYGPKAFF.

Comments on this clone: Other DNA sequences in the sample encode the same CDR3. The V call is TRBV6-6, the J call TRBJ1-5; 9 bases match TRBD1. The CDR3 consists of 14 residues. Germline values: CDR1 MNHNY, CDR2 SVGAGI (reference sequence). The V segment lost 6 bases and the J segment 4 bases; nucleotides outside the gene matches: 4. The CDR3 nucleotides are TGTGCCAGCAGCGGACAGGGGAGGAATCAGCCCCAGCATTTT. Translation gives CASSGQGRNQPQHF.

The chain combines TRBV6-1 with TRBJ1-2, with 9 bases lining up with TRBD1. CDR3 length equals 16 residues. CDR1 and CDR2 from the germline V gene are MNHNS and SASEGT. The V segment lost 1 base and the J segment 8 bases; nucleotides outside the gene matches: 11. CDR3 region: CASSEVSGQGLGGYTF. The DNA of the CDR3 is TGTGCCAGCAGTGAAGTTTCGGGACAGGGTCTTGGAGGCTACACCTTC.

The DNA of the CDR3 is TGTGCCAGCAGCGTAGTACCTGGCGGGGGGGCAGATACGCAGTATTTT. Amino acid sequence: CASSVVPGGGADTQYF. The chain combines TRBV9 with TRBJ2-3, with 9 bases aligning to TRBD2. Germline trimming cut 0 bases from V and 4 bases from J; bases unmatched to any gene: 6. The CDR3 is made up of 16 amino acids. Germline V lookup: CDR1 SGDLS, CDR2 YYNGEE. Combining the CDR3 with reference TRBV9 and TRBJ2-3 gives the whole variable domain DSGVTQTPKHLITATGQRVTLRCSPRSGDLSVYWYQQSLDQGLQFLIQYYNGEERAKGNILERFSAQQFPDLHSELNLSSLELGDSALYFCASSVVPGGGADTQYFGPGTRLTVL.

J is TRBJ2-1 and V is TRBV28, with 13 bases identical to TRBD2. The CDR3 has 16 amino acids. Germline values: CDR1 MDHEN, CDR2 SYDVKM. The ends lost 6 bases at V and 8 bases at J; junction bases unmatched: 10. The CDR3 DNA reads as TGTGCCAGCAGATATACCGGGACTAGCGGGACAGATGAGCAGTTCTTC. Protein sequence: CASRYTGTSGTDEQFF.

Remarks on this clone: This sample includes further DNA sequences coding for the same CDR3. The CDR3 loop is CASSQGSHRGNYEQYF. CDR3 in DNA: TGCGCCAGCAGCCAAGGAAGTCACAGGGGGAATTACGAGCAGTACTTC. The chain has TRBV4-1 and TRBJ2-7; TRBD1 agrees at 8 bases. Unmatched junction bases numbered 9, after V lost 1 base and J lost 4 bases. This CDR3 is built from 16 residues. The germline V gene encodes CDR1 MGHRA and CDR2 YSYEKL.

The gene calls are TRBV7-2 and TRBJ2-3, with 13 bases matching TRBD2. This CDR3 region has 16 residues. Germline trimming cut 4 bases from V and 7 bases from J; bases unmatched to any gene: 8. Germline V gene lookup returns CDR1 SGHTA and CDR2 FQGNSA. CDR3 loop: CASSSRTSGSGNTQYF. CDR3 coding DNA: TGTGCCAGCAGCTCTAGGACTAGCGGGAGTGGGAATACGCAGTATTTT.